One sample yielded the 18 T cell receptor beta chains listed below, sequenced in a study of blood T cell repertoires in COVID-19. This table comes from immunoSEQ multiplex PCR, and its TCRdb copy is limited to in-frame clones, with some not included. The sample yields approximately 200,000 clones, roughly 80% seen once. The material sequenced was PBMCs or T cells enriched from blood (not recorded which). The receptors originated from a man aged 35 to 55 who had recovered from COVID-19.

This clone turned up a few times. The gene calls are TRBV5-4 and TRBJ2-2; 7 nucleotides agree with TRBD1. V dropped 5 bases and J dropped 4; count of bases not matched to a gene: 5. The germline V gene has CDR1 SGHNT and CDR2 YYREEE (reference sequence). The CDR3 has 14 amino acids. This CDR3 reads CASRSDRATGELFF. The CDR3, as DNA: TGTGCCAGCAGATCCGACAGGGCCACCGGGGAGCTGTTTTTT. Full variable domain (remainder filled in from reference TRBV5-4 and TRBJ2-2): ETGVTQSPTHLIKTRGQQVTLRCSSQSGHNTVSWYQQALGQGPQFIFQYYREEENGRGNFPPRFSGLQFPNYSSELNVNALELDDSALYLCASRSDRATGELFFGEGSRLTVL.

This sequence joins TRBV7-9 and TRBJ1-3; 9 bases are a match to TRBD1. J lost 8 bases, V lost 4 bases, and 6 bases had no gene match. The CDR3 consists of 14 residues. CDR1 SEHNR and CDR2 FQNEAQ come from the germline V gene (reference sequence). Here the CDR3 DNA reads TGTGCCAGCAGCTCAGGGACAGGGTGGGACACCATATATTTT. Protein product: CASSSGTGWDTIYF.

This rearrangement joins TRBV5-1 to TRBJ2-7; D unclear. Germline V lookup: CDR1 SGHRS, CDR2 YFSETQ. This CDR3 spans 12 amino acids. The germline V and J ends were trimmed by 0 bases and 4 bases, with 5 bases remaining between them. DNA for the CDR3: TGCGCCAGCAGCTTGGCCAGGTACGAGCAGTACTTC. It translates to CASSLARYEQYF.

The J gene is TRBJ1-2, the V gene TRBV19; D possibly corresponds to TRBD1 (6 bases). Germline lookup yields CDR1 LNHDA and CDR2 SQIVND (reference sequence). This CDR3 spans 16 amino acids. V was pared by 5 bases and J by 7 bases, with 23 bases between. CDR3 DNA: TGTGCCAGTAGTTGGGCAAGGCCGGGAAAACAGGGTGGCTACACCTTC. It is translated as CASSWARPGKQGGYTF.

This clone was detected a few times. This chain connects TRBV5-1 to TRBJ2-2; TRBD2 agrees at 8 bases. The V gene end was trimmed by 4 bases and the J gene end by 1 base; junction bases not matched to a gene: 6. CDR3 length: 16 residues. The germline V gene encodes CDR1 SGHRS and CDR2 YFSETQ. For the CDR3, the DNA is TGCGCCAGCAGCATCCCGGGACTAGGGAACACCGGGGAGCTGTTTTTT. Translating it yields CASSIPGLGNTGELFF. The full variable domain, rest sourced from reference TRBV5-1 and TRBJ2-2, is KAGVTQTPRYLIKTRGQQVTLSCSPISGHRSVSWYQQTPGQGLQFLFEYFSETQRNKGNFPGRFSGRQFSNSRSEMNVSTLELGDSALYLCASSIPGLGNTGELFFGEGSRLTVL.

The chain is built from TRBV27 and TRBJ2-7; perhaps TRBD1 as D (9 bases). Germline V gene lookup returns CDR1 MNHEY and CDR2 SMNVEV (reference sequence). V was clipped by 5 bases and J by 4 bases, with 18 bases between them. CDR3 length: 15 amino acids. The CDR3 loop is CASSPTGGGRYEQYF. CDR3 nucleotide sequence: TGTGCCAGCAGTCCCACAGGGGGCGGGAGGTACGAGCAGTACTTC.

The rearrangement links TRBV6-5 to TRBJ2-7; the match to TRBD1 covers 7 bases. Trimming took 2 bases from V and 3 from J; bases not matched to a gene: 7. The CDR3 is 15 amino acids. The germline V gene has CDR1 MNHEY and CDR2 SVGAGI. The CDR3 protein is CASSYRQGTGYEQYF. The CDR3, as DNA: TGTGCCAGCAGTTACAGACAGGGTACGGGCTACGAGCAGTACTTC.

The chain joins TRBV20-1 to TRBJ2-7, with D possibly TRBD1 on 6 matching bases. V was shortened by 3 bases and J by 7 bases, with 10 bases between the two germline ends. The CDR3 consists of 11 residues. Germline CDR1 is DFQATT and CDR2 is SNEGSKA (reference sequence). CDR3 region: CSASTGTEQYF. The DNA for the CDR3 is TGCAGTGCTAGTACAGGGACGGAGCAGTACTTC.

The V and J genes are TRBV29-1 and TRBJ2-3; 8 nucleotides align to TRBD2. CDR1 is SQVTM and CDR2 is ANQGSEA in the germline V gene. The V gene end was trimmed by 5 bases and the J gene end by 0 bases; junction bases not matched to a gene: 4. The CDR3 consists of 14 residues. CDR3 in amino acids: CSVPRGGSTDTQYF. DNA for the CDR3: TGCAGCGTTCCACGGGGGGGGAGCACAGATACGCAGTATTTT.

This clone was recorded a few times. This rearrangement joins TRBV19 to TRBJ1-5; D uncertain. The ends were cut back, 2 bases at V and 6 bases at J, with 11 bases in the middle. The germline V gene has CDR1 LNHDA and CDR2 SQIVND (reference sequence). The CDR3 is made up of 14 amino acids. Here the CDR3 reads CASSILVRSQPQHF. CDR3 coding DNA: TGTGCCAGTAGTATACTTGTTAGGAGTCAGCCCCAGCATTTT.

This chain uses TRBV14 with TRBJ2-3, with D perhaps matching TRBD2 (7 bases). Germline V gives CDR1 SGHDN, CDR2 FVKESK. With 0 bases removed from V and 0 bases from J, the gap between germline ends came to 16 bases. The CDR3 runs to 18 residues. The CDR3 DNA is TGTGCCAGCAGCCAAGAACTTTGGGGGGGGGCCAGCACAGATACGCAGTATTTT. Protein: CASSQELWGGASTDTQYF.

The CDR3 protein is CASSQDPDSRYTEAFF. Here the CDR3 DNA reads TGTGCCAGCAGCCAAGATCCGGATTCCAGGTACACTGAAGCTTTCTTT. V is TRBV3-1 (or the pseudogene TRBV3-2) and J is TRBJ1-1; unclear D gene. CDR1 is LGHDT, CDR2 YNNKEL, per germline (reference sequence). The V and J ends lost 0 bases and 3 bases respectively, with 14 bases between them. This CDR3 is 16 amino acids long.

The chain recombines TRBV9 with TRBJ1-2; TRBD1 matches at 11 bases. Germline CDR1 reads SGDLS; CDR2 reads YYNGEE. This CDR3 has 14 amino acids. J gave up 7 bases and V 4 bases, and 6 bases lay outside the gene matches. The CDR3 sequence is CASSPGQGAGGYTF. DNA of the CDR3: TGTGCCAGCAGCCCTGGACAGGGGGCAGGTGGCTACACCTTC.

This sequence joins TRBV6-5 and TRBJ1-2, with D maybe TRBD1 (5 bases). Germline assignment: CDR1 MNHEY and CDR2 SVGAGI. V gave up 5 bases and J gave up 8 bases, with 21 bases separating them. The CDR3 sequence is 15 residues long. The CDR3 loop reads CASSTRGGPGEGYTF. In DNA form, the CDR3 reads TGTGCCAGCAGTACCCGGGGGGGTCCCGGCGAGGGCTACACCTTC.

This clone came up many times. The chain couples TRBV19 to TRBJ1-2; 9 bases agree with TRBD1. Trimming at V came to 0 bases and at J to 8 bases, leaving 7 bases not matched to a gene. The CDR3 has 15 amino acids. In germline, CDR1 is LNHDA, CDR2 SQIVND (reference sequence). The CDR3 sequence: CASSIDGRDRVGYTF. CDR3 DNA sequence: TGTGCCAGTAGTATAGACGGCCGGGACAGGGTCGGCTACACCTTC.

The CDR3 region is CASSHLLPRQGANYGYTF. The CDR3 DNA sequence: TGTGCCAGCAGCCATCTCTTACCGAGACAGGGGGCTAACTATGGCTACACCTTC. The gene calls are TRBV3-1 (or the pseudogene TRBV3-2) and TRBJ1-2; 9 positions match TRBD1. V shed 3 bases, J shed 0 bases, and the junction held 11 bases outside the gene matches. CDR1 is LGHDT and CDR2 is YNNKEL in the germline V gene (reference sequence). The CDR3 is 18 amino acids.

CDR3 region: CASSETGLTAYEQYF. The DNA for the CDR3 is TGTGCCAGCAGCGAGACAGGGTTGACGGCCTACGAGCAGTACTTC. The chain joins TRBV5-5 to TRBJ2-7; TRBD1 matches at 7 bases. V lost 4 bases, J lost 2 bases, and 9 bases stayed unmatched. In germline, CDR1 is SGHKS, CDR2 YYEKEE (reference sequence). The CDR3 is 15 amino acids.

CDR3 bases: TGTGCCAGCAGCTCCGGACAGGAGGGTGATCAGCCCCAGCATTTT. This codes for CASSSGQEGDQPQHF. The chain employs TRBV7-9 and TRBJ1-5, with 7 bases that match TRBD1. Germline CDR1 is SEHNR and CDR2 is FQNEAQ (reference sequence). The junction had 8 bases not matched to a gene; V was cut back by 4 bases and J by 5 bases. The CDR3 sequence is 15 residues long.